These 8 T cell receptor beta chains originate from one sample sequenced in a study of CD8 T cells in Susac syndrome. A quantity of 0.5 to 1 ug RNA underwent reverse transcription using random hexamers. TCRdb used MiXCR to reprocess the immunoSEQ multiplex PCR reads, holding one entry per CDR3 protein. Among approximately 120,000 distinct CDR3 sequences, roughly 95% were seen once, and the ten largest hold approximately 0.092%. The sequencing sample was made of CD4+ T cells from PBMCs. All receptors come from a human donor in good health.

This chain joins TRBV7-9 and TRBJ1-2, with D perhaps matching TRBD1 (5 bases). V lost 5 bases and J lost 4, with 14 bases in between. This CDR3 comprises 14 residues. Per germline, CDR1 SEHNR and CDR2 FQNEAQ (reference sequence). CDR3 loop: CASSPEAGVYGYTF. CDR3 DNA: TGTGCCAGCAGCCCGGAAGCGGGGGTCTATGGCTACACCTTC.

This sequence joins TRBV24-1 and TRBJ2-7; D is perhaps TRBD2 (6 bases). CDR3 length: 15 amino acids. Trimming left V 3 bases short and J 0 bases short, with 11 bases between. From germline, CDR1 is KGHDR and CDR2 SFDVKD. The CDR3: CATSDNRDSSYEQYF. The DNA of the CDR3 is TGTGCCACCAGTGATAACCGGGACTCCTCCTACGAGCAGTACTTC.

This chain connects TRBV19 to TRBJ1-5; D is unclear. CDR1 and CDR2 from the germline V gene are LNHDA and SQIVND (reference sequence). The CDR3 length is 13 residues. Trimming removed 3 bases from V and 7 bases from J, with 10 bases in between. For the CDR3, the DNA is TGTGCCAGTAGTATGGCAGGTTTCCAGCCCCAGCATTTT. Translation: CASSMAGFQPQHF.

V gene TRBV6-1 combines with J gene TRBJ2-1; 9 bases line up with TRBD2. This CDR3 has 14 amino acids. V was clipped by 7 bases and J by 5 bases; unmatched bases: 6. Per the germline V gene, CDR1 is MNHNS and CDR2 is SASEGT. As DNA, the CDR3 is TGTGCCAGCACCCGACTAGCGGACGACAATGAGCAGTTCTTC. Its translation is CASTRLADDNEQFF.

V is TRBV4-2 and J is TRBJ2-3, with 11 positions matching TRBD2. After removal of 4 bases from V and 2 bases from J, the junction contained 5 bases not matched to a gene. From germline, CDR1 is LGHNA and CDR2 YNFKEQ. The CDR3 is 16 residues long. The chain's CDR3 is CASSLSSGGPTDTQYF. The CDR3 coding sequence is TGTGCCAGCAGCCTCTCTAGCGGGGGGCCCACAGATACGCAGTATTTT.

The chain is built from TRBV7-9 and TRBJ1-1, with 10 bases matching TRBD1. The CDR3 has 16 residues. Germline CDR1 is SEHNR and CDR2 is FQNEAQ (reference sequence). Losses at the gene ends were 5 bases for V and 1 base for J; bases not matched to a gene: 7. CDR3 residues: CASSPDRGQGNTEAFF. CDR3 sequence (DNA): TGTGCCAGCAGCCCCGACAGGGGGCAGGGGAACACTGAAGCTTTCTTT.

V is TRBV3-1 and J is TRBJ1-1; a weak D match, TRBD1 (5 bases). V lost 0 bases and J lost 0, with 20 bases in between. The CDR3 is made up of 19 amino acids. Per the germline V gene, CDR1 is LGHDT and CDR2 is YNNKEL (reference sequence). The CDR3 bases are TGTGCCAGCAGCCAAGAACTTCCCCACCCGGGACCGTTGAACACTGAAGCTTTCTTT. Residues: CASSQELPHPGPLNTEAFF. Full variable domain (missing parts from reference TRBV3-1 and TRBJ1-1): DTAVSQTPKYLVTQMGNDKSIKCEQNLGHDTMYWYKQDSKKFLKIMFSYNNKELIINETVPNRFSPKSPDKAHLNLHINSLELGDSAVYFCASSQELPHPGPLNTEAFFGQGTRLTVV.

The rearrangement uses TRBV4-1 and TRBJ2-5; tentatively, D is TRBD2 (6 bases). Germline CDR1 is MGHRA and CDR2 is YSYEKL. V gave up 1 base and J gave up 5 bases, with 20 bases separating them. The length of the CDR3 is 17 residues. Here the CDR3 reads CASSQVGGALVLETQYF. The DNA of the CDR3 is TGCGCCAGCAGCCAAGTTGGCGGGGCTCTGGTTTTGGAGACCCAGTACTTC.